These 10 T cell receptor beta chains were sequenced from one sample in a study of CD8 T cells in ankylosing spondylitis. The antigens these receptors bind are not known. TCRdb reanalysed the 5' RACE reads using MiXCR and keeps one entry per CDR3 protein. The sample contains about 500,000 distinct CDR3 sequences, approximately 5.3% of which appear only once. The study, taken as a whole, reports: A TCR beta motif of several highly homologous variants seemed to mark ankylosing spondylitis blood.

Input material: blood, either unsorted or a sorted T cell fraction (not recorded which). The receptors shown here come from a male donor with ankylosing spondylitis.

This clonotype has a handful of counts. The DNA is omitted, as the CDR3 cannot be located on it reliably, and the CDR3 follows TCRdb's listing. This chain links TRBV28 with TRBJ2-1; no check of the table's D call, TRBD1, against the DNA was made. Germline V gives CDR1 MDHEN, CDR2 SYDVKM. The CDR3 is 16 residues long, ends included. CDR3: CASSSSGPELHNEQFF.

This clonotype has at least ten counts. J is TRBJ2-1 and V is TRBV18; D is perhaps TRBD2 (6 bases). This CDR3 has 16 amino acids. Germline-derived CDR1 and CDR2 are KGHSH and LQKENI. Trimming took off 2 bases at V and 3 bases at J, with 14 bases between the two ends. CDR3 in amino acids: CASSPILASNYNEQFF. In DNA, the CDR3 is TGTGCCAGCTCACCAATCCTAGCGTCGAACTACAATGAGCAGTTCTTC.

This clonotype was seen many times. The V call is TRBV7-6, the J call TRBJ1-5; D is possibly TRBD1 (5 bases). The CDR3 contains 13 residues. The V gene lost 5 bases and the J gene lost 7 bases, with 12 bases spanning the gap. The germline gives CDR1 SGHVS, CDR2 FNYEAQ. CDR3 coding DNA: TGTGCCAGCAGCCGGGACCTGAGCCAGCCCCAGCATTTT. The encoded protein is CASSRDLSQPQHF.

This clonotype was counted ten times or more. The chain employs TRBV12-3 or TRBV12-4 and TRBJ1-1; no definite D call. The CDR3 contains 13 residues. V was clipped by 6 bases and J by 4 bases, with 12 bases between them. The chain's CDR3 is CASRGELVTEAFF. As DNA, the CDR3 is TGTGCCAGCAGGGGAGAGCTGGTCACTGAAGCTTTCTTT.

The V and J genes are TRBV5-1 and TRBJ1-4; 7 bases match TRBD1. V dropped 0 bases and J dropped 7; count of bases not matched to a gene: 12. CDR3 length: 17 amino acids. CDR1 and CDR2 from the germline V gene are SGHRS and YFSETQ. The CDR3 region has the DNA TGCGCCAGCAGCTTGGGGTACAGGGGCATATTGGCTGAAAAACTGTTTTTT. Translating it yields CASSLGYRGILAEKLFF.

This clonotype was seen ten or more times. This rearrangement joins TRBV7-6 to TRBJ2-5; D is uncertain. This CDR3 region has 15 residues. Trimming removed 5 bases at V and 3 bases at J, with 16 bases between. Germline assignment: CDR1 SGHVS and CDR2 FNYEAQ. The DNA of the CDR3 is TGTGCCAGCAGCCCGGGTCTAACTCTAAAAGAGACCCAGTACTTC. Protein sequence: CASSPGLTLKETQYF.

On this clonotype itself: A much larger clonotype is one base distant, so this may be a read error. The rearrangement links TRBV20-1 to TRBJ1-4; TRBD1 might be the D (6 bases). The V and J ends lost 3 bases and 9 bases respectively, with 20 bases between them. The germline V gene has CDR1 DFQATT and CDR2 SNEGSKA (reference sequence). This CDR3 contains 15 residues. The CDR3 spells CSASIGGGQGQKLFF. The CDR3 region has the DNA TGCAGTGCTAGTATTGGGGGGGGCCAAGGCCAAAAACTGTTTTTT.

There are many counts of this clonotype. The V call is TRBV4-1, the J call TRBJ1-5; no clear D gene. The CDR3 loop spans 15 amino acids. Trimming shortened V by 4 bases and J by 0 bases, and 10 bases separated the two germline ends. Germline values: CDR1 MGHRA, CDR2 YSYEKL. CDR3 in amino acids: CASSRRRDSNQPQHF. The CDR3 DNA sequence: TGCGCCAGCAGCCGGCGGCGGGATAGCAATCAGCCCCAGCATTTT.

This clonotype was seen ten or more times. V usage is TRBV10-3 and J usage is TRBJ2-2; D uncertain. V dropped 5 bases and J dropped 2 bases, with 9 bases sitting between them. Germline CDR1 and CDR2: ENHRY and SYGVKD. The CDR3 contains 14 residues. In DNA form, the CDR3 reads TGTGCCATCAGTACGGCACCTAACACCGGGGAGCTGTTTTTT. Protein: CAISTAPNTGELFF.

This clonotype appeared many times. The rearrangement joins TRBV29-1 to TRBJ2-7; D is ambiguous. Germline values: CDR1 SQVTM, CDR2 ANQGSEA. Trimming took off 5 bases at V and 3 bases at J, with 11 bases between the two ends. CDR3 size: 12 residues. DNA of the CDR3: TGCAGCGTTTCCGAACCGAACTACGAGCAGTACTTC. Translation: CSVSEPNYEQYF.